This paragraph covers one T cell receptor beta chain sequence. The data originate from a study of blood T cell repertoires in COVID-19. The authors' processing: Estimates of nucleated cell counts were drawn from the amplification of reference gene primers. Assay used: immunoSEQ multiplex PCR; TCRdb lists only in-frame clones, some missing. From that table come the V and J calls and clone size; the DNA was used to work out D and trimming. This table has some 100,000 clones, approximately 88% appearing once. CDR1 is KGHSH, CDR2 LQKENI, per germline. Trimming took off 4 bases at V and 1 base at J, with 7 bases between the two ends. The CDR3 has 13 amino acids.

This TCR was recovered from a woman aged 60 to 75 with acute or convalescent COVID-19. The sequencing input was peripheral blood. The chain has TRBV18 and TRBJ1-1, with D possibly TRBD1 on 6 matching bases. The CDR3 region is CASSLDRNTEAFF. CDR3 sequence (DNA): TGTGCCAGCTCACTGGACAGGAACACTGAAGCTTTCTTT.